This T cell receptor beta chain emerged from a study of cytomegalovirus exposure and HLA in healthy donors. CDR1 and CDR2 (germline): GTSNPN, SVGIG (reference sequence). The CDR3 consists of 10 residues. V was clipped by 3 bases and J by 9 bases, with 6 bases between them. PCR employed 60 Vbeta and 13 Jbeta primers. TCRdb keeps only in-frame clones here, not all; method: immunoSEQ multiplex PCR. The sample contains around 130,000 clones, 80% of which appear only once. The rearrangement joins TRBV30 to TRBJ2-1; D is undetermined. The clonotype was recovered from a man aged 25-40 years in good health and CMV-seronegative. Material: PBMCs. The CDR3 region is CAWSAGEQFF. The CDR3 DNA is TGTGCCTGGAGCGCCGGTGAGCAGTTCTTC.